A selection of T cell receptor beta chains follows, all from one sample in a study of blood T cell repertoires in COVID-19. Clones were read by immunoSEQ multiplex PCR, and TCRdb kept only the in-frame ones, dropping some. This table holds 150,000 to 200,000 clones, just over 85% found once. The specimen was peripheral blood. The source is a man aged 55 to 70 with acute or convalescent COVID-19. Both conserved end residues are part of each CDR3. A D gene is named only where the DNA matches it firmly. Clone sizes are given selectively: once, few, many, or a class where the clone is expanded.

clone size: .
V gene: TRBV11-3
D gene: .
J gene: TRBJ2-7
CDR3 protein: CASSLDPEGEQYF
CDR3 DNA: TGTGCCAGCAGCTTAGATCCGGAGGGCGAGCAGTACTTC

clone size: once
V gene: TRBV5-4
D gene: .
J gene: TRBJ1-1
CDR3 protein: CASSLRQSAEAFF
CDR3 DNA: TGTGCCAGCAGCCTCCGACAGTCGGCTGAAGCTTTCTTT

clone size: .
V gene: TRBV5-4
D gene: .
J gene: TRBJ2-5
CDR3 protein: CASSPPGLANLRETQYF
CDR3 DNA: TGTGCCAGCAGCCCGCCGGGACTGGCAAACCTTAGGGAGACCCAGTACTTC

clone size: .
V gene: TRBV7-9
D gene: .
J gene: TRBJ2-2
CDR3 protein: CASSLRTGNTGELFF
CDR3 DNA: TGTGCCAGCAGCCTAAGGACGGGAAACACCGGGGAGCTGTTTTTT

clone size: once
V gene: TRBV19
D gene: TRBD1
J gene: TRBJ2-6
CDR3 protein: CASRETGVSSGANVLTF
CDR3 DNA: TGTGCCAGTAGGGAGACAGGGGTAAGCTCTGGGGCCAACGTCCTGACTTTC

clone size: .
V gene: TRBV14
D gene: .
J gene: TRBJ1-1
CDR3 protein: CASSAGPEAFF
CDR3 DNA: TGTGCCAGCAGCGCTGGCCCGGAAGCTTTCTTT

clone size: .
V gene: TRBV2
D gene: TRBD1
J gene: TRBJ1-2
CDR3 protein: CASRMNRGGYTF
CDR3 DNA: TGTGCCAGCAGGATGAACAGGGGAGGCTACACCTTC

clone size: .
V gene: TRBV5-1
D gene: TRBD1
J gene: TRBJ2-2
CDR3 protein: CASSWTGRGTGELFF
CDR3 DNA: TGCGCCAGCAGCTGGACAGGGCGCGGTACCGGGGAGCTGTTTTTT

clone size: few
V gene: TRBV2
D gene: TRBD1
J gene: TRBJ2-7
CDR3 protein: CATDRAGTGGYEQYF
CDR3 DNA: TGTGCCACCGATCGGGCCGGGACAGGGGGCTACGAGCAGTACTTC

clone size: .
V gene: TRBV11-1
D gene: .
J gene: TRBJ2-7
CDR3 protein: CASSPSSYEQYF
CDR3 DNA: TGTGCCAGCAGCCCGAGCTCCTACGAGCAGTACTTC